This TCR beta chain originates from a study of shared clonotypes between healthy human individuals. V was trimmed by 1 base and J by 3 bases, leaving 13 bases between them. The CDR3 loop spans 16 amino acids. Germline CDR1 and CDR2: SGHTA and FQGTGA. The donors, healthy adults who were HIV-negative, had experienced no recent acute infections or vaccinations. The study, taken as a whole, reports: A few donors showed sharing of approximately 5% of naive CD4 clonotypes.

The assay was immunoSEQ multiplex PCR, and TCRdb's table has in-frame clones only and misses some. The sample consists of over a million clones, around 78% of them appearing once. With respect to this clone: Its matching antigen is unknown.

Sequencing input: memory CD4+ T cells from PBMCs. Subset of the sample: CD45RA-negative fraction. This TCR derives from a young man in good health. Some clones in this sample may be carry-over from other donors' samples. The gene calls are TRBV7-3 and TRBJ1-3; the D is unclear. The CDR3 is CASSLMGYTHGNTIYF. CDR3 coding DNA: TGTGCCAGCAGCTTAATGGGCTACACCCATGGAAACACCATATATTTT.